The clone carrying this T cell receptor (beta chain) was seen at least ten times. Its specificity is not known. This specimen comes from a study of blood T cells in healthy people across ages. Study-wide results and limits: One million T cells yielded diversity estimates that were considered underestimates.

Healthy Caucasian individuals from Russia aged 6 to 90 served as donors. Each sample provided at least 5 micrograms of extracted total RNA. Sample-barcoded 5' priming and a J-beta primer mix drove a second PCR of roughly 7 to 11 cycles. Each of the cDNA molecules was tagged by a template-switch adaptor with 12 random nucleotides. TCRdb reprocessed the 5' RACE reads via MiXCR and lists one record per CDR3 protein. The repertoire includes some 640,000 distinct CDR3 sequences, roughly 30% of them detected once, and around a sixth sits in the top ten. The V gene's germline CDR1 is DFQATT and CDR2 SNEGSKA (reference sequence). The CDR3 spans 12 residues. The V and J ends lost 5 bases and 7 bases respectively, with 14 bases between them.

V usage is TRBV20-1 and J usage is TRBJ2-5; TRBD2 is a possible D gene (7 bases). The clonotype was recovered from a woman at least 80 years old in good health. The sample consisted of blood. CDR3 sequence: CSAGGGAGTQYF. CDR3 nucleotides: TGCAGTGCTGGAGGGGGGGCCGGGACCCAGTACTTC.